This entry features one T cell receptor beta chain sequence. Its antigen is undetermined. Genomic DNA acted as the template from which TCR beta VDJ combination and CDR3 sequence profiling were carried out. MiXCR, applied by TCRdb to the reads, yields one record per CDR3 protein. The profile shows some 44,000 distinct CDR3 sequences, roughly two thirds of them singletons. The data originate from a study of CD8+CD57+ T cells in acquired aplastic anemia. Study-level background: Recorded DNA amounts for sorted CD4+ and CD8+ cells had an average of about 3.5 ug. Healthy donors yielded around 11 million CD4+ cell reads on average.

Findings of the study overall: Any difference that existed in CD8+ Simpson's diversity between patients and controls was not significant. Patients and controls turned out to have more than 25 CD8+ CDR3 sequences in common.

This receptor was identified in a human donor in good health, serving as a control. Input material: sorted CD4+, CD8+, or CD8+CD57+ T cells (not recorded which) from PBMCs.

CDR3 bases: TGTGCCAGCAGTTTAGTCCAGGGTATGAGTGGTGGTGCGCAGTATTTT. Amino acid sequence: CASSLVQGMSGGAQYF. This chain connects TRBV12-3 or TRBV12-4 to TRBJ2-3, with D perhaps TRBD1 (5 bases). This CDR3 has 16 amino acids. V was clipped by 1 base and J by 10 bases, with 21 bases between them.